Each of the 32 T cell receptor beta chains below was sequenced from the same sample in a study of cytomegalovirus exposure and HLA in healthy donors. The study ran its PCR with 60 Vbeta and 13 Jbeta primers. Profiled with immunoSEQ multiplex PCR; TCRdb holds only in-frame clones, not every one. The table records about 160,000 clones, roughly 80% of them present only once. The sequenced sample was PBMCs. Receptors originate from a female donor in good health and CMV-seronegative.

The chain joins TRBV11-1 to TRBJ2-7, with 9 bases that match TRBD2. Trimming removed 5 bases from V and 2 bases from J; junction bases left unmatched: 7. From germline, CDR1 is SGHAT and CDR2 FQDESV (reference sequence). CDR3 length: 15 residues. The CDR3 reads CASSPIAGVPYEQYF. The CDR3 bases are TGTGCCAGCAGCCCTATAGCGGGAGTGCCCTACGAGCAGTACTTC.

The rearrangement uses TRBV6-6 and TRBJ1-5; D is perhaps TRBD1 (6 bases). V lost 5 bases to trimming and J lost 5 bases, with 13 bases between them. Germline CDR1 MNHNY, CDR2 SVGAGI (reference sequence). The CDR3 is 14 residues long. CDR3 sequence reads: CASSHQGPDQPQHF. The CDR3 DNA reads TGTGCCAGCAGTCACCAGGGGCCGGATCAGCCCCAGCATTTT.

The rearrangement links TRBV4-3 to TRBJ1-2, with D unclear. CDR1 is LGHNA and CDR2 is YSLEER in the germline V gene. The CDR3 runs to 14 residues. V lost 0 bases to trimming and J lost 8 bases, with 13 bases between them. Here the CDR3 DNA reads TGCGCCAGCAGCCAAGAAGCGGATTCTATGGGCTACACCTTC. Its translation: CASSQEADSMGYTF.

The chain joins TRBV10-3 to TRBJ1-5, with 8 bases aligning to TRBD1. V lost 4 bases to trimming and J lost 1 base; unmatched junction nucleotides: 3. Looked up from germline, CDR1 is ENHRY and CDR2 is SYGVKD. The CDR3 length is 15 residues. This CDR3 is CAISGTGFSNQPQHF. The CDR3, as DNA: TGTGCCATCAGTGGGACAGGGTTCAGCAATCAGCCCCAGCATTTT.

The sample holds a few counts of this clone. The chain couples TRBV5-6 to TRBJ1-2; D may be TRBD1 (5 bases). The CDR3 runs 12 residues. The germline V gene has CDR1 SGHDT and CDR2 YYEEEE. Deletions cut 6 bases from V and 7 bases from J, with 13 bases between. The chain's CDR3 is CASTSRVGGYTF. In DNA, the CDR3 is TGTGCCAGCACCTCCAGGGTCGGTGGCTACACCTTC.

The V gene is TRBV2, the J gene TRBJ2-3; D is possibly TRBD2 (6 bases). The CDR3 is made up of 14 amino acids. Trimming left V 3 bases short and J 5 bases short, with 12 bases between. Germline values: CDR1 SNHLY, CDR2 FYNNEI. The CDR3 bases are TGTGCCAGCAGTGACCTGCGGGGCAGAGATACGCAGTATTTT. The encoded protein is CASSDLRGRDTQYF.

The CDR3 protein is CASSREGGWNTEAFF. CDR3 DNA: TGTGCCAGCAGTCGGGAGGGGGGGTGGAACACTGAAGCTTTCTTT. V is TRBV27 and J is TRBJ1-1; D is possibly TRBD1 (6 bases). The ends were cut back, 5 bases at V and 1 base at J, with 14 bases in the middle. Germline values: CDR1 MNHEY, CDR2 SMNVEV (reference sequence). CDR3 length: 15 amino acids.

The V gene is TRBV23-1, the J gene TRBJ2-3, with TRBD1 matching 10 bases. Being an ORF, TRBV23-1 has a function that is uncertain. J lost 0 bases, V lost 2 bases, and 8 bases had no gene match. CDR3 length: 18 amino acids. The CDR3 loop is CASSQPRDRGLSTDTQYF. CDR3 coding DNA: TGCGCCAGCAGTCAACCCCGGGACAGGGGCCTTAGCACAGATACGCAGTATTTT.

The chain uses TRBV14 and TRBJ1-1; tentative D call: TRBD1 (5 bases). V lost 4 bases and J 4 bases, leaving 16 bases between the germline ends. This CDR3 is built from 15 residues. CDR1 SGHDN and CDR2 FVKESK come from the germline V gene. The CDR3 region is CASSPRPVGRTEAFF. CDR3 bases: TGTGCCAGCAGCCCCAGGCCGGTGGGGCGCACTGAAGCTTTCTTT.

This CDR3 reads CASSLDLQGVSYEQYF. CDR3 DNA sequence: TGTGCCAGCAGCTTAGATCTGCAGGGGGTTTCCTACGAGCAGTACTTC. The V gene is TRBV11-2, the J gene TRBJ2-7; TRBD1 aligns across 7 bases. Germline-derived CDR1 and CDR2 are SGHAT and FQNNGV. This CDR3 spans 16 amino acids. J was trimmed by 1 base and V by 0 bases; bases with no gene match: 6.

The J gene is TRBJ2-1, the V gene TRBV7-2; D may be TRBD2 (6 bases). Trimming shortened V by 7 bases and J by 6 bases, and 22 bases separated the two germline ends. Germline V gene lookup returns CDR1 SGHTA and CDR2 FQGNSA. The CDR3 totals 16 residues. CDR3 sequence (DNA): TGTGCCAGCACCTTTCCGGGACTCCGAGCGCCCAATGAGCAGTTCTTC. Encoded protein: CASTFPGLRAPNEQFF.

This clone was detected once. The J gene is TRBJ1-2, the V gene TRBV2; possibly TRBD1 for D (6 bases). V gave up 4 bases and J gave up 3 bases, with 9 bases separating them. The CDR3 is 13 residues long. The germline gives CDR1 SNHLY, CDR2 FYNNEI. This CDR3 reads CASSGGTYYGYTF. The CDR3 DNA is TGTGCCAGCAGTGGGGGGACATACTATGGCTACACCTTC.

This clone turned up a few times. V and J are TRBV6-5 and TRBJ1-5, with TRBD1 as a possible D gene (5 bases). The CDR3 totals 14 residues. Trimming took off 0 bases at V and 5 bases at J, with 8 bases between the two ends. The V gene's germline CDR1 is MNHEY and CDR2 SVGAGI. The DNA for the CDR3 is TGTGCCAGCAGTTACTCCGACAGTTATCAGCCCCAGCATTTT. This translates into CASSYSDSYQPQHF.

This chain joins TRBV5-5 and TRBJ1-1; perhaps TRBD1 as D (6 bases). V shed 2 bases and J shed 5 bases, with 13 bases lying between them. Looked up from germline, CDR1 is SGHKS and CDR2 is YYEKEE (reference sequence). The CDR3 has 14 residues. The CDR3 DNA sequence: TGTGCCAGCAGCTTCGGGGGGGCCGGGACTGAAGCTTTCTTT. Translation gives CASSFGGAGTEAFF. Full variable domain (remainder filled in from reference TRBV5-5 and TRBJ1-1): DAGVTQSPTHLIKTRGQQVTLRCSPISGHKSVSWYQQVLGQGPQFIFQYYEKEERGRGNFPDRFSARQFPNYSSELNVNALLLGDSALYLCASSFGGAGTEAFFGQGTRLTVV.

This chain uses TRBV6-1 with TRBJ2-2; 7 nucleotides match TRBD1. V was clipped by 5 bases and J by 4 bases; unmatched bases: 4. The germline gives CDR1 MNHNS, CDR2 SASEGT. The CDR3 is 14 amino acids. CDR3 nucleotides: TGTGCCAGCAGTCAGACAGGGAGCACCGGGGAGCTGTTTTTT. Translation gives CASSQTGSTGELFF.

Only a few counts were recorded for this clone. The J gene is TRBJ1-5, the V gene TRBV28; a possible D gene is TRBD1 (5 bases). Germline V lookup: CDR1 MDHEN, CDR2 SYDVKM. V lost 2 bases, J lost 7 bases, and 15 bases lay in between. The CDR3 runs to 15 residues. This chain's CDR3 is CASSLNSRGEQPQHF. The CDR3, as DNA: TGTGCCAGCAGTTTAAATTCTAGGGGCGAGCAGCCCCAGCATTTT.

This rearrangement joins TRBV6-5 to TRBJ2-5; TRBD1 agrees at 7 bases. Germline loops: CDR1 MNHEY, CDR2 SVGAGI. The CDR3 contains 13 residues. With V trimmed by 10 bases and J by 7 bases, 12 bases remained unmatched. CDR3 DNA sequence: TGTGCCACTGCCCCGGGACAGCCCTCGACCCAGTACTTC. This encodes CATAPGQPSTQYF.

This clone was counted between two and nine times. The CDR3 sequence is CASSVSGAQDTIYF. In nucleotides, the CDR3 is TGTGCCAGCAGCGTATCAGGGGCCCAAGACACCATATATTTT. This rearrangement joins TRBV9 to TRBJ1-3, with D possibly being TRBD1 (6 bases). The V end was cut by 1 base, the J end by 8 bases, with 13 bases between. The germline gives CDR1 SGDLS, CDR2 YYNGEE. The CDR3 runs to 14 residues.

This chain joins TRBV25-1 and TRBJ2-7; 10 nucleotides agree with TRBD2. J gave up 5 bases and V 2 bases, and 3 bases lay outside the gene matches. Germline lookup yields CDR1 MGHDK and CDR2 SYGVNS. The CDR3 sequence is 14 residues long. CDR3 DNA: TGTGCCAGCAGTGAAGCCCTAGCGGGAGACGAGCAGTACTTC. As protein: CASSEALAGDEQYF.

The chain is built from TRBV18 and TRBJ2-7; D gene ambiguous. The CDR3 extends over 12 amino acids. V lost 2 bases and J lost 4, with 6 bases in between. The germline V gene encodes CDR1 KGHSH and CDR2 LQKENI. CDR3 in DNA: TGTGCCAGCTCACCAGGCAGGTACGAGCAGTACTTC. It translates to CASSPGRYEQYF.

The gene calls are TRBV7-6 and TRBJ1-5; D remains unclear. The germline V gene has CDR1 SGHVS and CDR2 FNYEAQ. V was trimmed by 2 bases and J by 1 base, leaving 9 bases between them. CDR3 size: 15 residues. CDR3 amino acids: CASSLHQASNQPQHF. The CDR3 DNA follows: TGTGCCAGCAGCTTACACCAGGCCAGCAATCAGCCCCAGCATTTT.

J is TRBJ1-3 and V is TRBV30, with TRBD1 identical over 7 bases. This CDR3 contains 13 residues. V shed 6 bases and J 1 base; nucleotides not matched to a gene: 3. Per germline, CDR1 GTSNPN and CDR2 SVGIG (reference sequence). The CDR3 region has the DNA TGTGCCTGCCCCAGGGGGTCTGGAAACACCATATATTTT. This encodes CACPRGSGNTIYF.

The CDR3 DNA is TGCGCCAGCAGCCAAGGGACAGGGGGCGGCCAGCCCCAGCATTTT. This sequence encodes CASSQGTGGGQPQHF. The genes are TRBV4-1 and TRBJ1-5; 11 nucleotides agree with TRBD1. CDR3 length: 15 residues. Germline CDR1 is MGHRA and CDR2 is YSYEKL. The V segment lost 1 base and the J segment 7 bases; nucleotides outside the gene matches: 3.

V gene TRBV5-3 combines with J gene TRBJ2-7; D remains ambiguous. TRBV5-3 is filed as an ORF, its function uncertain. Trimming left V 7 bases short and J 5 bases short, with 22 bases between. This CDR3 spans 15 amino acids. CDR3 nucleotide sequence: TGTGCCAGACTCCCCCTGAAAGAGAGGTTCCACGAGCAGTACTTC. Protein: CARLPLKERFHEQYF.

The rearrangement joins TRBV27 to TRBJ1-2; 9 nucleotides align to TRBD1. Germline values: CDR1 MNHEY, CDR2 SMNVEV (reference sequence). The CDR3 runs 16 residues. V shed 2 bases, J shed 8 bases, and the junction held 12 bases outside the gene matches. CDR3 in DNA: TGTGCCAGCAGTTTAATGTGGGGACAGGGTGGTATCGGCTACACCTTC. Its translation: CASSLMWGQGGIGYTF.

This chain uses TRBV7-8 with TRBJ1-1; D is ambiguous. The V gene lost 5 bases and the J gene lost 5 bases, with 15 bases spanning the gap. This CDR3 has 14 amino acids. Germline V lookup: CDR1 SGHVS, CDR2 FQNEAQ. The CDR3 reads CASSPQALGTEAFF. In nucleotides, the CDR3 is TGTGCCAGCAGCCCCCAGGCCCTTGGGACTGAAGCTTTCTTT.

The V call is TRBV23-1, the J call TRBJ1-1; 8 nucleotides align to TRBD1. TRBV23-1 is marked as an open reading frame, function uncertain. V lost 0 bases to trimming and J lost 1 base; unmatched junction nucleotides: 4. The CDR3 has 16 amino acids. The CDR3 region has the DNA TGCGCCAGCAGTCAATCGACAGGGGTGAAGAACACTGAAGCTTTCTTT. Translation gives CASSQSTGVKNTEAFF.

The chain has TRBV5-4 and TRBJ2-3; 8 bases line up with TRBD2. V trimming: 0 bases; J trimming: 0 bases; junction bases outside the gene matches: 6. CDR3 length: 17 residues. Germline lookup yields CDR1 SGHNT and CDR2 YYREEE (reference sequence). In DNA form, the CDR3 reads TGTGCCAGCAGCTTGGGGGGAGCGGGAGTGAGCACAGATACGCAGTATTTT. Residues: CASSLGGAGVSTDTQYF. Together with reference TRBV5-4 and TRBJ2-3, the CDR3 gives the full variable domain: ETGVTQSPTHLIKTRGQQVTLRCSSQSGHNTVSWYQQALGQGPQFIFQYYREEENGRGNFPPRFSGLQFPNYSSELNVNALELDDSALYLCASSLGGAGVSTDTQYFGPGTRLTVL.

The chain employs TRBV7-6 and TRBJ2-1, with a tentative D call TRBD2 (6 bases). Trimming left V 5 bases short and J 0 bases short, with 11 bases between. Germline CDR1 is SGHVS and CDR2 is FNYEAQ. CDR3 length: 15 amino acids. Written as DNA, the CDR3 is TGTGCCAGCAGCCGCTACGGGAGCTCCTACAATGAGCAGTTCTTC. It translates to CASSRYGSSYNEQFF.

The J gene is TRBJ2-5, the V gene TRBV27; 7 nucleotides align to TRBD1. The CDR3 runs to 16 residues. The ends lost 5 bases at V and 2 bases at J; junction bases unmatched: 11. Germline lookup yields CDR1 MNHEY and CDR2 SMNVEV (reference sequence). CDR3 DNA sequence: TGTGCCAGCAGTCCGCTTGCCGGGACAGCTCAAGAGACCCAGTACTTC. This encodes CASSPLAGTAQETQYF.

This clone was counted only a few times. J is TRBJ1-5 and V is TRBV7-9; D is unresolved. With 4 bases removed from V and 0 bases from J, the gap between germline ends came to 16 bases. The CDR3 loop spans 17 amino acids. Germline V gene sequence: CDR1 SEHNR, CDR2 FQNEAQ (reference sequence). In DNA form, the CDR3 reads TGTGCCAGCAGCTATGGAGCGTCGGCGAATAGCAATCAGCCCCAGCATTTT. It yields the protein CASSYGASANSNQPQHF.

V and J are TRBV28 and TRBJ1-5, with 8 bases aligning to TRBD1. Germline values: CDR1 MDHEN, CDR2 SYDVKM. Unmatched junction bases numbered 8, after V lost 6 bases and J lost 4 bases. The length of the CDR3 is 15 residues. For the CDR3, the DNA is TGTGCCAGCAGCCTGACAGGGGCACGTAATCAGCCCCAGCATTTT. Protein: CASSLTGARNQPQHF.